The rows below give T cell receptor beta chains drawn from one sample of a study of identical twins. TCRdb reprocessed the 5' RACE reads with MiXCR, giving one entry per CDR3 protein. The sample holds approximately 890,000 distinct CDR3 sequences, roughly an eighth seen once. The same specimen was also included in a second study, on yellow fever vaccine responses in identical twins.

Sample: PBMCs. These TCRs come from a young woman in good health. CDR3s include the opening cysteine and the closing phenylalanine or tryptophan. A D gene is named only where the DNA matches it firmly. Size values are once, few and many counts, or a class for expanded clones, and some rows have none.

J,size,D,V,CDR3,DNA
TRBJ2-1,NA,TRBD1,TRBV29-1,CSVDRTGDYEQFF,TGCAGCGTTGACAGGACAGGGGATTATGAGCAGTTCTTC
TRBJ2-1,NA,TRBD2,TRBV18,CASSPPSLAGVGNEQFF,TGTGCCAGCTCACCACCATCACTAGCGGGAGTCGGGAATGAGCAGTTCTTC
TRBJ2-3,once,TRBD2,TRBV20-1,CSAKGNAGAAGTPTSTDTQYF,TGCAGTGCTAAGGGTAATGCGGGAGCTGCCGGGACTCCAACTAGCACAGATACGCAGTATTTT
TRBJ1-4,few,NA,TRBV5-1,CASSRGPGSTNEKLFF,TGCGCCAGCAGCCGCGGGCCAGGGTCAACTAATGAAAAACTGTTTTTT
TRBJ2-1,NA,TRBD2,TRBV10-1,CASSGASGTNADEQFF,TGCGCCAGCAGTGGGGCTAGCGGGACCAATGCGGATGAGCAGTTCTTC
TRBJ2-3,NA,TRBD2,TRBV28,CASSSLSGGFTDTQYF,TGTGCCAGCAGTTCCCTGAGCGGGGGGTTCACAGATACGCAGTATTTT
TRBJ1-1,many,NA,TRBV28,CASSLGGAYTEAFF,TGTGCCAGCAGTTTAGGGGGCGCGTACACTGAAGCTTTCTTT
TRBJ2-3,few,TRBD2,TRBV20-1,CSARDYTGTRGTDTQYF,TGCAGTGCTAGAGATTACACCGGGACTAGGGGAACAGATACGCAGTATTTT
TRBJ2-2,NA,TRBD2,TRBV28,CASRLTSWSGELFF,TGTGCCAGCAGACTGACTAGCTGGTCCGGGGAGCTGTTTTTT
TRBJ1-6,NA,NA,TRBV5-6,CASSLAGANNSPLHF,TGTGCCAGCAGCTTGGCCGGGGCCAATAATTCACCCCTCCACTTT
TRBJ2-2,NA,TRBD2,TRBV19,CASSIDSGPGELFF,TGTGCCAGTAGTATAGATAGCGGGCCCGGGGAGCTGTTTTTT